The 21 T cell receptor beta chains below were found in one sample sequenced in a study of CD8+CD57+ T cells in acquired aplastic anemia. TCR beta VDJ combinations and CDR3 sequences were profiled from genomic DNA. TCRdb reprocessed the reads with MiXCR, giving one entry per CDR3 protein. The data show approximately 200,000 distinct CDR3 sequences, around three fifths seen once. What was sequenced was sorted CD4+, CD8+, or CD8+CD57+ T cells (not recorded which) from PBMCs. These receptors all stem from a human donor with severe aplastic anemia or a healthy control (not recorded which).

The chain employs TRBV25-1 and TRBJ1-2, with D possibly matching TRBD1 (5 bases). The CDR3 extends over 15 amino acids. Trimming left V 8 bases short and J 4 bases short, with 20 bases between. Germline CDR1 is MGHDK and CDR2 is SYGVNS. The CDR3 here is CASPVPGRMGYGYTF. CDR3 coding DNA: TGTGCCAGCCCTGTCCCAGGGAGGATGGGCTATGGCTACACCTTC.

Of note for this clonotype: Sequence at one end of the junction differs from germline and may be a read error. This chain uses TRBV6-5 with TRBJ1-5; no reliable D call. From germline, CDR1 is MNHEY and CDR2 SVGAGI. CDR3 size: 12 residues. CDR3 sequence: CAISAPNQPQHF. The CDR3 coding sequence is TGTGCCATCAGTGCCCCTAATCAGCCCCAGCATTTT.

This chain links TRBV7-6 with TRBJ2-7, with D uncertain. This CDR3 comprises 14 residues. Germline values: CDR1 SGHVS, CDR2 FNYEAQ. V was trimmed by 1 base and J by 0 bases, leaving 7 bases between them. The CDR3 DNA sequence: TGTGCCAGCAGCTTAGGGTGGAGCTCCTACGAGCAGTACTTC. It translates to CASSLGWSSYEQYF.

This chain joins TRBV19 and TRBJ2-3; maybe TRBD2 (5 bases). This CDR3 region has 15 residues. V was cut by 4 bases and J by 0 bases, with 11 bases left in between. Germline loops: CDR1 LNHDA, CDR2 SQIVND (reference sequence). The CDR3: CASSRDYPSTDTQYF. CDR3 bases: TGTGCCAGTAGTAGAGACTACCCTAGCACAGATACGCAGTATTTT.

In its sample, this clonotype was seen once. The genes are TRBV5-1 and TRBJ2-3, with no clear D. CDR1 and CDR2 from the germline V gene are SGHRS and YFSETQ. This CDR3 spans 16 amino acids. Trimming took off 0 bases at V and 1 base at J, with 12 bases between the two ends. CDR3 bases: TGCGCCAGCAGCTTGGCTACAGCCCCGCGCACAGATACGCAGTATTTT. It codes for CASSLATAPRTDTQYF.

The chain employs TRBV29-1 and TRBJ2-1; unclear D gene. The V end was cut by 7 bases, the J end by 7 bases, with 11 bases between. Per the germline V gene, CDR1 is SQVTM and CDR2 is ANQGSEA. There are 11 residues in the CDR3. The CDR3 DNA follows: TGCAGCGCCGACTCCATAAATGAGCAGTTCTTC. Translating it yields CSADSINEQFF.

This chain links TRBV5-4 with TRBJ2-7; a weak D match, TRBD2 (6 bases). V was cut by 4 bases and J by 7 bases, with 21 bases left in between. CDR3 length: 15 amino acids. The germline V gene has CDR1 SGHNT and CDR2 YYREEE (reference sequence). Written as DNA, the CDR3 is TGTGCCAGCAGCGCAGACACCGGGGGAAGCTGGGAGCAGTACTTC. It codes for CASSADTGGSWEQYF.

V usage is TRBV19 and J usage is TRBJ1-6; D unclear. The V end lost 8 bases, the J end lost 9 bases, and 14 bases lay between the germline ends. Per germline, CDR1 LNHDA and CDR2 SQIVND (reference sequence). This CDR3 spans 13 amino acids. The CDR3 reads CASQDQISSPLHF. As DNA, the CDR3 is TGTGCCAGTCAGGACCAAATATCTTCACCCCTCCACTTT.

The chain recombines TRBV10-3 with TRBJ2-5, with TRBD1 as a possible D gene (6 bases). This CDR3 region has 13 residues. Germline loops: CDR1 ENHRY, CDR2 SYGVKD. The V gene lost 6 bases and the J gene lost 5 bases, with 13 bases spanning the gap. The CDR3 loop is CAIRDSYRETQYF. CDR3 DNA: TGTGCCATCAGGGACAGCTATCGGGAGACCCAGTACTTC.

The rearrangement uses TRBV7-9 and TRBJ2-3; D possibly corresponds to TRBD2 (5 bases). V shed 3 bases and J shed 4 bases, with 17 bases lying between them. Germline V gene lookup returns CDR1 SEHNR and CDR2 FQNEAQ (reference sequence). This CDR3 comprises 16 residues. The CDR3 nucleotides read TGTGCCAGCAGCTTGTGGCGCCGGGGAGTGGCAGATACGCAGTATTTT. It encodes CASSLWRRGVADTQYF.

The chain links TRBV20-1 to TRBJ2-7, with D tentatively TRBD2 (5 bases). Germline CDR1 DFQATT, CDR2 SNEGSKA (reference sequence). The CDR3 spans 13 residues. For the CDR3, the DNA is TGCAGAGCTCTTTCCGGAGGATCCTACGAGCAGTACTTC. This translates into CRALSGGSYEQYF.

The chain couples TRBV20-1 to TRBJ2-7, with D uncertain. V was shortened by 4 bases and J by 0 bases, with 10 bases between the two germline ends. The germline V gene has CDR1 DFQATT and CDR2 SNEGSKA (reference sequence). This CDR3 spans 13 amino acids. CDR3 loop: CSATHGSSYEQYF. Here the CDR3 DNA reads TGCAGTGCTACTCATGGCAGCTCCTACGAGCAGTACTTC.

The genes are TRBV7-8 and TRBJ1-4; 7 bases match TRBD1. Germline trimming cut 1 base from V and 10 bases from J; bases unmatched to any gene: 9. The CDR3 has 15 residues. The germline gives CDR1 SGHVS, CDR2 FQNEAQ. The CDR3, as DNA: TGTGCCAGCAGCTTAGGAACCAGGGGGGCTGGAAAACTGTTTTTT. Translating it yields CASSLGTRGAGKLFF.

The chain couples TRBV2 to TRBJ1-1; 7 bases match TRBD1. The junction had 10 bases not matched to a gene; V was cut back by 4 bases and J by 2 bases. Per germline, CDR1 SNHLY and CDR2 FYNNEI. The CDR3 sequence is 16 residues long. CDR3 sequence reads: CASSGTSGQTNTEAFF. CDR3 nucleotide sequence: TGTGCCAGCAGTGGCACTTCGGGACAGACTAACACTGAAGCTTTCTTT.

This clonotype was picked up one time. The chain joins TRBV7-9 to TRBJ1-1; TRBD1 might be the D (5 bases). Trimming stripped 8 bases from V and 2 bases from J, with 18 bases between. The CDR3 has 15 residues. Germline V gene data show CDR1 as SEHNR and CDR2 as FQNEAQ (reference sequence). For the CDR3, the DNA is TGTGCCAGCGTCGGTCCCGACAGCCTCAACACTGAAGCTTTCTTT. This sequence encodes CASVGPDSLNTEAFF.

This clonotype was picked up many times. The rearrangement uses TRBV11-2 and TRBJ1-5; D possibly corresponds to TRBD1 (6 bases). Germline V lookup: CDR1 SGHAT, CDR2 FQNNGV. This CDR3 is built from 15 residues. Trimming took off 2 bases at V and 5 bases at J, with 13 bases between the two ends. The CDR3 is CASSLMGAGDQPQHF. DNA for the CDR3: TGTGCCAGCAGCTTAATGGGGGCGGGTGATCAGCCCCAGCATTTT.

This clonotype was detected only once. This sequence joins TRBV2 and TRBJ2-5, with D possibly matching TRBD2 (6 bases). Germline lookup yields CDR1 SNHLY and CDR2 FYNNEI. There are 14 residues in the CDR3. V lost 6 bases and J 5 bases, leaving 16 bases between the germline ends. The CDR3 DNA is TGTGCCAGCAGCTTGGCGGGGTACCGGGAGACCCAGTACTTC. Residues: CASSLAGYRETQYF.

This clonotype came up a few times. The rearrangement joins TRBV10-1 to TRBJ2-7; D may be TRBD1 or TRBD2 (5 bases each). CDR3 length equals 15 residues. Between the trimmed V and J ends, which lost 8 bases and 6 bases, there was a span of 23 bases. CDR1 WNHNN and CDR2 SYGVQD come from the germline V gene (reference sequence). The CDR3: CASLGTRVEGAEQYF. In nucleotides, the CDR3 is TGCGCCAGCCTGGGGACGCGGGTTGAGGGAGCCGAGCAGTACTTC.

The chain is built from TRBV7-8 and TRBJ1-2, with 10 bases aligning to TRBD1. J was trimmed by 5 bases and V by 0 bases; bases with no gene match: 6. This CDR3 is 16 amino acids long. Germline CDR1 SGHVS, CDR2 FQNEAQ. CDR3 sequence reads: CASSLATRQGAYGYTF. DNA of the CDR3: TGTGCCAGCAGCTTAGCCACGAGACAGGGGGCTTATGGCTACACCTTC.

This clonotype was found once. The chain uses TRBV20-1 and TRBJ2-5; D might be TRBD2 (6 bases). This CDR3 has 15 amino acids. Germline V gives CDR1 DFQATT, CDR2 SNEGSKA (reference sequence). V lost 6 bases, J lost 0 bases, and 17 bases lay in between. The CDR3 protein is CSARRYGGHQETQYF. Written as DNA, the CDR3 is TGCAGTGCCCGCCGATACGGGGGTCACCAAGAGACCCAGTACTTC.

The chain has TRBV20-1 and TRBJ1-2; D is perhaps TRBD1 (6 bases). V lost 5 bases and J lost 6, with 13 bases in between. Looked up from germline, CDR1 is DFQATT and CDR2 is SNEGSKA (reference sequence). This CDR3 contains 12 residues. The CDR3 here is CSAVEAGDGYTF. The CDR3 DNA sequence: TGCAGTGCTGTGGAGGCAGGGGATGGCTACACCTTC.